The present T cell receptor beta chain was sequenced within a study of T cell repertoires in cytomegalovirus infection. Overall study context: Shared public TCR beta signatures pointed to both CMV infection and a matching HLA type.

One entry per CDR3 protein results from TCRdb running MiXCR on the reads. The table includes approximately 910,000 distinct CDR3 sequences, roughly 30% detected once. V was trimmed by 3 bases and J by 5 bases, leaving 14 bases between them. This CDR3 spans 15 amino acids. Per germline, CDR1 SGHTA and CDR2 FQGNSA. This clonotype was seen repeatedly, ten times or more. Its cognate antigen is unknown. This TCR came from a human donor in good health (CMV status not recorded). Some clones in this sample may be carry-over from other donors' samples. Sequenced here: cultured CD8+ T cells from PBMCs, sampled from culture after CMV antigen stimulation. V usage is TRBV7-2 and J usage is TRBJ1-5; D ambiguous. DNA of the CDR3: TGTGCCAGCAGCTTGCCCGGGCCGGGATATCAGCCCCAGCATTTT. Its protein product is CASSLPGPGYQPQHF.